This TCR beta chain was sequenced during a study of blood T cells in healthy people across ages. Study findings and constraints: The long-lived group displayed more naive CD4+ cells, plus higher diversity, than the aged donors did. It was not possible, with unsorted PBMCs, to conclusively compare naive and antigen-experienced cells. Estimates of diversity drawn from one million T cells were considered underestimates.

The donors, all healthy, were Caucasians living in Russia, aged about 6 to 95. A word on this clonotype: Its target is unknown.

For the second PCR, which ran for about 6 to 11 cycles, a sample-barcoded 5' primer and a J-beta primer mix were used. TCRdb itself ran the 5' RACE reads through MiXCR, one entry per CDR3 protein. Counted here are roughly 1.9 million distinct CDR3 sequences, roughly two fifths occurring once; the ten biggest clones make up about 23%. Sequencing was carried out using blood. The origin of this receptor is a human donor in good health.

The CDR3 here is CASSLGRDRGNEQYF. CDR3 DNA sequence: TGCGCCAGCAGCTTGGGCCGGGACAGGGGCAACGAGCAGTACTTC. The chain uses TRBV5-1 and TRBJ2-7; TRBD1 matches 10 bases. Germline assignment: CDR1 SGHRS and CDR2 YFSETQ. V was pared by 0 bases and J by 5 bases, with 5 bases of the junction left unmatched. The CDR3 length is 15 residues.